A selection of T cell receptor beta chains follows, all from one sample in a study of cytomegalovirus exposure and HLA in healthy donors. The repertoire was sequenced with immunoSEQ multiplex PCR; TCRdb's copy has only in-frame clones and lacks some. The sample includes approximately 170,000 clones, more than 60% of them seen just once. Source material: PBMCs. These receptors all stem from a male donor in good health and CMV-seronegative. Both conserved end residues are part of each CDR3. D genes are given only for firm matches. Clone size is given for some rows only: seen once, a few or many times, or a class if the clone is expanded.

d_gene: TRBD1
abundance: NA
j_gene: TRBJ2-3
v_gene: TRBV7-9
CDR3nt: TGTGCCAGCAGCACTAGAGGACAGGGCGCAGATACGCAGTATTTT
CDR3aa: CASSTRGQGADTQYF

d_gene: TRBD2
abundance: NA
j_gene: TRBJ2-3
v_gene: TRBV6-4
CDR3nt: TGTGCCAGCAGTTATTCAGCGGGGGGTGGCACAGATACGCAGTATTTT
CDR3aa: CASSYSAGGGTDTQYF

d_gene: NA
abundance: NA
j_gene: TRBJ2-6
v_gene: TRBV19
CDR3nt: TGTGCCAGTAGTAGACAGATTAGCTCTGGGGCCAACGTCCTGACTTTC
CDR3aa: CASSRQISSGANVLTF

d_gene: TRBD2
abundance: few
j_gene: TRBJ2-1
v_gene: TRBV7-2
CDR3nt: TGTGCCAGCAGCTTAAGTCCTAGCGGGAGTGCTTCCCACAATGAGCAGTTCTTC
CDR3aa: CASSLSPSGSASHNEQFF

d_gene: TRBD1
abundance: NA
j_gene: TRBJ2-2
v_gene: TRBV2
CDR3nt: TGTGCCAGCCTCCAGGGGGCGGGGACCGGGGAGCTGTTTTTT
CDR3aa: CASLQGAGTGELFF

d_gene: TRBD1
abundance: NA
j_gene: TRBJ2-7
v_gene: TRBV5-1
CDR3nt: TGCGCCAGCAGCTTGGGTCTGGGACAGGGAAGCTCCTACGAGCAGTACTTC
CDR3aa: CASSLGLGQGSSYEQYF

d_gene: TRBD2
abundance: NA
j_gene: TRBJ2-1
v_gene: TRBV11-2
CDR3nt: TGTGCCAGCAGCAGGGAAGGACTAGCGGGGGGGCCGGGAAATGAGCAGTTCTTC
CDR3aa: CASSREGLAGGPGNEQFF

d_gene: NA
abundance: NA
j_gene: TRBJ1-2
v_gene: TRBV7-9
CDR3nt: TGTGCCAGCAGCTTAACAGGTTATGGCTACACCTTC
CDR3aa: CASSLTGYGYTF

d_gene: NA
abundance: NA
j_gene: TRBJ2-2
v_gene: TRBV5-5
CDR3nt: TGTGCCAGCAGCTTCCCCAGCGTCACCGGGGAGCTGTTTTTT
CDR3aa: CASSFPSVTGELFF

d_gene: TRBD2
abundance: NA
j_gene: TRBJ2-1
v_gene: TRBV11-2
CDR3nt: TGTGCCAGCAGCTTAGTCGCCGGGAGGGCGTCCTACAATGAGCAGTTCTTC
CDR3aa: CASSLVAGRASYNEQFF

d_gene: NA
abundance: NA
j_gene: TRBJ1-1
v_gene: TRBV27
CDR3nt: TGTGCCAGCAGCCTACACGACCGGGGGTTCACTGAAGCTTTCTTT
CDR3aa: CASSLHDRGFTEAFF

d_gene: TRBD1
abundance: NA
j_gene: TRBJ2-2
v_gene: TRBV18
CDR3nt: TGTGCCAGCTCACCCACCAAAGCTGGACAGGCGAACACCGGGGAGCTGTTTTTT
CDR3aa: CASSPTKAGQANTGELFF

d_gene: TRBD1
abundance: NA
j_gene: TRBJ2-7
v_gene: TRBV7-9
CDR3nt: TGTGCCAGCAGCTTAACAGGGGGAAGTCACTACGAGCAGTACTTC
CDR3aa: CASSLTGGSHYEQYF

d_gene: TRBD1
abundance: once
j_gene: TRBJ1-6
v_gene: TRBV9
CDR3nt: TGTGCCAGCAGCGAGGGGGGACAGGGAGCTTCACCCCTCCACTTT
CDR3aa: CASSEGGQGASPLHF

d_gene: NA
abundance: once
j_gene: TRBJ1-5
v_gene: TRBV30
CDR3nt: TGTGCCTGGAGTGGGCAGGGTCATAGCAATCAGCCCCAGCATTTT
CDR3aa: CAWSGQGHSNQPQHF

d_gene: NA
abundance: NA
j_gene: TRBJ1-4
v_gene: TRBV14
CDR3nt: TGTGCCAGCAGCCAAGGAGGGAGGGTTAGCGAAAAACTGTTTTTT
CDR3aa: CASSQGGRVSEKLFF

d_gene: NA
abundance: few
j_gene: TRBJ1-2
v_gene: TRBV28
CDR3nt: TGTGCCAGCAGTTTGGGCAGCACTAACTATGGCTACACCTTC
CDR3aa: CASSLGSTNYGYTF